This is a list of T cell receptor beta chains from one sample in a study of vaccination and CD4 T cells after COVID-19. TCRdb fed the PCR reads into MiXCR, producing one record per CDR3 protein. The sample includes 9,500 to 13,000 distinct CDR3 sequences, less than 70% of them seen just once. These TCRs' antigens remain unknown. The sequencing used CD4+ T cells from blood, cultured in vitro, collected before SARS-CoV-2 vaccination. Receptors originate from a human donor who had recovered from COVID-19. Both conserved end residues are part of each CDR3. D genes are given only for firm matches. The size field is filled for only some rows; it gives once, few, many or a size class.

V gene,J gene,D gene,clone size,CDR3 DNA,CDR3 protein
TRBV15,TRBJ2-1,NA,once,TGTGCCACCAGCAGCGAGCGCTTTACGTTCGGGCAGTTCTTC,CATSSERFTFGQFF
TRBV28,TRBJ1-1,NA,NA,TGTGCCAGCAGTTTATCACCCGGGATGACTGAAGCTTTCTTT,CASSLSPGMTEAFF
TRBV28,TRBJ1-2,NA,few,TGTGCCAGCAGATTCACAGCTAACTATGGCTACACCTTC,CASRFTANYGYTF
TRBV5-1,TRBJ1-2,TRBD1,NA,TGCGCCAGCAGCTTGGATGGGACAGGGGACCGCTACACCTTC,CASSLDGTGDRYTF
TRBV20-1,TRBJ2-7,TRBD1,NA,TGCAGTGCCACTCGGACAGGATTGGGCGAGCAGTACTTC,CSATRTGLGEQYF
TRBV27,TRBJ1-2,NA,medium-sized,TGTGCCAGCAGTTCCTCCGCCCAGGGCCGTCGGGGCTACACCTTC,CASSSSAQGRRGYTF
TRBV7-9,TRBJ2-5,TRBD1,NA,TGTGCCAGCAGCCTCGGGACAGGGTACCAAGAGACCCAGTACTTC,CASSLGTGYQETQYF
TRBV20-1,TRBJ1-2,TRBD1,few,TGCAGTGCTAGAAAGGACAGGGGGCTTTATGGCTACACCTTC,CSARKDRGLYGYTF
TRBV6-5,TRBJ1-6,TRBD1,few,TGTGCCAGCAGTTACTCACTACAACAGGGGAAACCCCTCCACTTT,CASSYSLQQGKPLHF
TRBV10-3,TRBJ2-5,NA,NA,TGTGCCATCAGTGAGTCCCCTAGAGAAGGGGAGACCCAGTACTTC,CAISESPREGETQYF
TRBV4-3,TRBJ1-2,NA,few,TGCGCCAGCAGCCCCACGTCCAGTGGGTACTATGGCTACACCTTC,CASSPTSSGYYGYTF
TRBV6-2/TRBV6-3,TRBJ2-7,NA,few,TGTGCCAGCAGCCCCGGGGACGGTACCTACGAGCAGTACTTC,CASSPGDGTYEQYF
TRBV5-5,TRBJ2-2,TRBD1,once,TGTGCCAGCAGTTCCCGGGACAGGCCGAACACCGGGGAGCTGTTTTTT,CASSSRDRPNTGELFF
TRBV7-2,TRBJ1-3,TRBD1,few,TGTGCCAGCAGCTTTATTCCTACAGGGGCTGGAAACACCATATATTTT,CASSFIPTGAGNTIYF
TRBV7-2,TRBJ2-5,TRBD2,NA,TGTGCCAGCAGCCGAGCGGGAGTCACAGAGACCCAGTACTTC,CASSRAGVTETQYF
TRBV28,TRBJ1-2,TRBD1,NA,TGTGCCAGCAGCCGGACAGGGGTGTCTTATGGCTACACCTTC,CASSRTGVSYGYTF
TRBV28,TRBJ1-3,TRBD1,NA,TGTGCCAGCAGTTTGGGGACAGCTGGAAACACCATATATTTT,CASSLGTAGNTIYF
TRBV7-2,TRBJ1-5,NA,NA,TGTGCCAGCAGCCTCGCCCCACCCGGTTTAAGCAATCAGCCCCAGCATTTT,CASSLAPPGLSNQPQHF
TRBV20-1,TRBJ1-1,NA,NA,TGCAGTGCCCAGCGCCGGGACACCTTATACGCTGAAGCTTTCTTT,CSAQRRDTLYAEAFF
TRBV6-1,TRBJ2-7,NA,NA,TGTGCCAGCAGTGAGGCCATCCGCTCCTACGAGCAGTACTTC,CASSEAIRSYEQYF
TRBV6-1,TRBJ2-1,NA,NA,TGTGCCAGCAGTCCTATAACTACGACTGAGCAGTTCTTC,CASSPITTTEQFF
TRBV6-1,TRBJ1-4,TRBD1,few,TGTGCCAGCAGTGAAGTTGATGGGACAGGGGAGGAAAAACTGTTTTTT,CASSEVDGTGEEKLFF
TRBV7-9,TRBJ1-3,TRBD1,NA,TGTGCCAGCAGCTTGTTACAGGGGACGAGCACCATATATTTT,CASSLLQGTSTIYF
TRBV20-1,TRBJ2-5,TRBD1,few,TGCAGTGCTATGGACAGGGGGGGGAACTGGCAAGAGACCCAGTACTTC,CSAMDRGGNWQETQYF
TRBV28,TRBJ2-5,NA,NA,TGTGCCAGCAGTCCGTATCAAGAGACCCAGTACTTC,CASSPYQETQYF
TRBV6-2/TRBV6-3,TRBJ1-5,TRBD1,few,TGTGCCAGCAGCCGCCGGGTCAGGGGGCCTCAGCCCCAGCATTTT,CASSRRVRGPQPQHF
TRBV24-1,TRBJ2-3,NA,few,TGTGCCACCAGTGATTTCGGCCTTACAGATACGCAGTATTTT,CATSDFGLTDTQYF
TRBV28,TRBJ2-5,TRBD1,NA,TGTGCCAGCCACAGGGGGGGACAGGGGGCAAAGACCCAGTACTTC,CASHRGGQGAKTQYF
TRBV6-5,TRBJ2-2,NA,NA,TGTGCCAGCAGTTCTCTTAGTACCGGGGAGCTGTTTTTT,CASSSLSTGELFF
TRBV6-1,TRBJ1-2,NA,few,TGTGCCAGCAGTGGCGGGACAAAGAAAGCGTCGCTCTACACCTTC,CASSGGTKKASLYTF
TRBV4-2,TRBJ1-6,NA,NA,TGTGCCAGCAGACAGGAAGGACTGGTTAATTCACCCCTCCACTTT,CASRQEGLVNSPLHF
TRBV12-3/TRBV12-4,TRBJ1-5,TRBD1,NA,TGTGCCAGCAGTCCCCCTACGGGACAGCGAAGCCGAAGGTATAGCAATCAGCCCCAGCATTTT,CASSPPTGQRSRRYSNQPQHF
TRBV7-2,TRBJ1-1,NA,once,TGTGCCAGCAGCTTAGCTCCCCGGTCGAACACTGAAGCTTTCTTT,CASSLAPRSNTEAFF
TRBV2,TRBJ2-2,NA,NA,TGTGCCAGCAAGGTAGACGGGGAGCTGTTTTTT,CASKVDGELFF
TRBV2,TRBJ2-5,TRBD2,NA,TGTGCCAGCAGTGAGGCTAGCGGTTATCAAGAGACCCAGTACTTC,CASSEASGYQETQYF
TRBV19,TRBJ2-1,NA,NA,TGTGCCAGCAAGGAGGCAACAAATTACAATGAGCAGTTCTTC,CASKEATNYNEQFF
TRBV7-3,TRBJ2-1,TRBD2,NA,TGTGCCAGCAGCTTGCACGGGCGGGAAACCGGGGGGGAGCAGTTCTTC,CASSLHGRETGGEQFF
TRBV12-3/TRBV12-4,TRBJ2-1,NA,NA,TGTGCCAGCAGTTTACGTTCGACAGGATGGGTCAATGAGCAGTTCTTC,CASSLRSTGWVNEQFF
TRBV27,TRBJ1-5,TRBD1,NA,TGTGCCAGCAGTCCACTCGACAGGGGGGGTTATCAGCCCCGGCATTTT,CASSPLDRGGYQPRHF
TRBV20-1,TRBJ2-5,NA,NA,TGCAGTGCTAGAGATCGAGGACGGGGGGAGACCCAGTACTTC,CSARDRGRGETQYF
TRBV20-1,TRBJ2-5,NA,few,TGCAGTGCTATAGACACTACACAGACCCAGTACTTC,CSAIDTTQTQYF
TRBV6-1,TRBJ1-1,NA,few,TGTGCCAGCAGTCGATCCTCGCCCCGCTCCGAAGCTTTCTTT,CASSRSSPRSEAFF
TRBV28,TRBJ1-2,NA,once,TGTGCCAGCAGTTTCGGCAGGGTGGACTATGGCTACACCTTC,CASSFGRVDYGYTF
TRBV28,TRBJ1-1,TRBD1,NA,TGTGCCAGCAGGTCTCCAGGGGGAACTGAAGCTTTCTTT,CASRSPGGTEAFF
TRBV2,TRBJ2-3,NA,NA,TGTGCCAGCAGTATACAGGGAGATACGCAGTATTTT,CASSIQGDTQYF
TRBV4-2,TRBJ2-3,TRBD2,few,TGTGCCAGCAGCCAAGAGGTCCTAGCGGGCACAGATACGCAGTATTTT,CASSQEVLAGTDTQYF
TRBV20-1,TRBJ1-5,NA,NA,TGCAGTGCCCGGACAGATAGCAATCAGCCCCAGCATTTT,CSARTDSNQPQHF
TRBV2,TRBJ1-2,NA,once,TGTGCCAGAACCTCGACAGCTGCTAACTATGGCTACACCTTC,CARTSTAANYGYTF